This record covers a single TCR beta chain. Its antigen is currently unknown. Amplification used 60 Vbeta primers and 13 Jbeta primers. Authors' analysis steps: There were tens of millions of unique TCR beta chains by a later count, and approximately 11 million of them were shared. The protocol was immunoSEQ multiplex PCR, while the TCRdb copy is restricted to in-frame clones and leaves out a portion. That table furnishes V, J and clone size, whereas the DNA furnished D and trimming. Of roughly 81,000 clones listed, around three quarters are singletons. The sample comes from a study of cytomegalovirus exposure and HLA in healthy donors. Whole-study results and caveats: Researchers reported in a later analysis that a missense DCLRE1C variant was tied to TCR beta V- and J-gene trimming. A few V segments could not be told apart, such as TRBV6-2 and TRBV6-3, and were left out.

The germline CDR1 and CDR2 sequences are SEHNR and FQNEAQ (reference sequence). V dropped 5 bases and J dropped 6; count of bases not matched to a gene: 7. This CDR3 has 14 residues. Source material: PBMCs. This clonotype was obtained from a man aged 25-40 years in good health and CMV-seronegative. The J gene is TRBJ2-4, the V gene TRBV7-9; TRBD1 agrees at 7 bases. Here the CDR3 DNA reads TGTGCCAGCAGCCCCCGACAGGGTCGAAACATTCAGTACTTC. Protein sequence: CASSPRQGRNIQYF.